This paragraph covers one TCR beta chain sequence. Which antigen it targets is not known. No much larger clonotype is one base removed from it; base qualities were not supplied. The data originate from a study of T cells in localized non-small cell lung cancer (TCRdb year 2020). About the investigation overall: The study examined T cell repertoires in roughly 240 patients with early-stage NSCLC and compared tumors with uninvolved tumor-adjacent lungs. The cohort consisted of under 300 treatment-naive NSCLC patients whose localized lung tumors had been resected. The mean age of the NSCLC patients was around 67 years, with 120 to 150 men and over 100 women.

TCR beta CDR3 regions were sequenced from DNA using the immunoSEQ Assay. The authors' pipeline ran thus. T cell density was computed as TCR beta template counts normalized to usable DNA estimated by amplifying housekeeping genes. Using the preseqR package, richness was estimated by extrapolating to 120,000 templates for tissue samples and 400,000 templates for PBMC samples. Clonality was defined as one minus Pielou's evenness. Tissue-enriched TCRs were identified through differential abundance testing performed on productive amino-acid clonotypes, with a minimum total count of 5 and an alpha of 0.1. The Jaccard Index and the Morisita Overlap Index were used to measure repertoire overlap between compartments. GLIPH clustered TCR beta CDR3s with public tetramer-defined viral CDR3s; viral motifs required at least three viral sequences plus V-gene enrichment. Here the immuneACCESS table is served through TCRdb, limited to in-frame sequences with V and J called. Missing clones are a known gap in these copies; in checked studies unresolved V genes cover under half, and the rest lacks a known reason. Clone size and the V and J calls come from that table; the DNA yielded D and trimming. Here the sample has some 140,000 clones; about 90% occur a single time. The ten biggest clones cover roughly 1.8% of the sample.

What the work shows at the level of the full study, not this receptor alone: Because the study design was exploratory, TCR variables were selected using unadjusted p-values without false-discovery rate correction. Because multi-region tumor sequencing was not done, intratumor heterogeneity could not be ruled out. Uninvolved tumor-adjacent lung showed the highest T cell clonality, higher than tumor, which suggests more focused antigenic responses in the adjacent lung. A median of around 57 of the top 100 tumor clones were detected in paired uninvolved adjacent lung, and 28 of these tumor clones were also found among the top 100 clones of the paired uninvolved adjacent lung. Longer overall survival was associated with higher blood T cell density, whereas shorter survival was associated with higher adjacent-lung clonality.

The CDR3 runs 17 residues from the cysteine to the phenylalanine. Only CDR3 DNA remains: 51 bases, in frame from the first base. Per the germline V gene, SGHRS is the CDR1 and YFSETQ is the CDR2. At the junction V is shortened by 4 bases and J by 0 bases, with 16 bases in between. At diagnosis, tumor, uninvolved tumor-adjacent lung and peripheral blood were collected and then preserved as a mix of FFPE and fresh-frozen material. For TCR repertoire profiling, the blood samples were analyzed as peripheral blood mononuclear cells. The chain uses TRBV5-1 and TRBJ1-4; a tentative D match to TRBD1 spans 5 bases. The specimen comprised peripheral blood, sampled before any cancer treatment. The receptor was derived from a female donor older than 55 with stage I lung adenocarcinoma. The CDR3: CASSRGEGRPTNEKLFF. In nucleotide form, the sequence is TGCGCCAGCAGCCGGGGGGAGGGAAGACCAACTAATGAAAAACTGTTTTTT.